These T cell receptor beta chains were read from a single sample in a study of identical twins. MiXCR was run by TCRdb on the 5' RACE reads, yielding one entry per CDR3 protein. The table records roughly 570,000 distinct CDR3 sequences, 9.6% of them present only once. The sample was also reused in another study, on yellow fever vaccine responses in identical twins.

The source material was PBMCs. Receptors were obtained from a woman between 18 and 29 years old in good health. The CDR3 runs from the conserved cysteine through the conserved F or W. The D gene is left open where the match is weak. Only part of the rows carry a size: once, few, many, or a class if the clone is expanded.

d_call,v_call,j_call,clone_size,cdr3_aa,cdr3_nt
-,TRBV4-2,TRBJ2-5,-,CASSQEGSGQETQYF,TGTGCCAGCAGCCAAGAAGGTAGCGGCCAAGAGACCCAGTACTTC
TRBD2,TRBV12-3/TRBV12-4,TRBJ2-5,once,CASTLAGGGTQYF,TGTGCCAGCACTTTAGCGGGGGGAGGGACCCAGTACTTC
TRBD1,TRBV5-1,TRBJ1-2,-,CASSLLRGTGNGYTF,TGCGCCAGCAGCTTGCTCCGAGGGACAGGAAATGGCTACACCTTC
-,TRBV6-1,TRBJ2-3,few,CASRNGPASTDTQYF,TGTGCCAGCAGAAACGGCCCAGCCAGCACAGATACGCAGTATTTT
-,TRBV7-9,TRBJ1-1,many,CASSSGALEAFF,TGTGCCAGCAGCTCGGGGGCACTTGAAGCTTTCTTT
-,TRBV7-6,TRBJ2-7,few,CASSLGALGYEQYF,TGTGCCAGCAGCTTAGGAGCTTTGGGCTACGAGCAGTACTTC
-,TRBV4-3,TRBJ2-5,few,CASSQVNGLQETQYF,TGCGCCAGCAGCCAAGTAAACGGACTCCAAGAGACCCAGTACTTC
TRBD2,TRBV5-1,TRBJ2-3,few,CASSPLTSGATDTQYF,TGCGCCAGCAGCCCACTGACTAGCGGCGCCACAGATACGCAGTATTTT
-,TRBV5-5,TRBJ2-1,-,CASSLDPSLYNEQFF,TGTGCCAGCAGCTTGGATCCTAGCCTTTACAATGAGCAGTTCTTC
-,TRBV4-2,TRBJ2-5,-,CASSQSRGETQYF,TGTGCCAGCAGCCAATCTAGGGGAGAGACCCAGTACTTC
TRBD1,TRBV5-1,TRBJ2-1,many,CASSVDRGYNEQFF,TGCGCCAGCAGCGTGGACAGGGGCTACAATGAGCAGTTCTTC
-,TRBV5-1,TRBJ1-1,-,CASSLIGPPNTEAFF,TGCGCCAGCAGCTTGATCGGACCCCCGAACACTGAAGCTTTCTTT
-,TRBV20-1,TRBJ2-3,few,CSARRPGTDTQYF,TGCAGTGCCCGCCGACCGGGCACAGATACGCAGTATTTT
-,TRBV6-2/TRBV6-3,TRBJ2-2,-,CASSYRGRQFANTGELFF,TGTGCCAGCAGTTATCGGGGTCGACAGTTCGCGAACACCGGGGAGCTGTTTTTT
-,TRBV6-2/TRBV6-3,TRBJ2-3,-,CASRDGSWGTDTQYF,TGTGCCAGCAGAGACGGGAGCTGGGGCACAGATACGCAGTATTTT
TRBD2,TRBV20-1,TRBJ2-7,few,CSATLAGLYEQYF,TGCAGTGCTACGCTAGCGGGCCTCTACGAGCAGTACTTC
-,TRBV7-2,TRBJ1-2,many,CASSLARQADGYTF,TGTGCCAGCAGCTTAGCGAGACAGGCGGACGGCTACACCTTC
TRBD1,TRBV18,TRBJ1-5,-,CASSLDRVGQPQHF,TGTGCCAGCTCACTTGACAGGGTAGGGCAGCCCCAGCATTTT
TRBD1,TRBV11-3,TRBJ2-1,few,CASSTDRGWDNEQFF,TGTGCCAGCAGCACGGACAGGGGCTGGGACAATGAGCAGTTCTTC
-,TRBV12-3/TRBV12-4,TRBJ2-4,-,CASSPSGRGGPQGIQYF,TGTGCCAGCAGTCCCAGTGGGAGGGGGGGACCTCAAGGCATTCAGTACTTC
-,TRBV5-5,TRBJ2-7,few,CASSLDSRRADYEQYF,TGTGCCAGCAGCTTGGATTCGAGGAGGGCAGACTACGAGCAGTACTTC
TRBD1,TRBV10-3,TRBJ2-7,few,CAISQGESYEQYF,TGTGCCATCTCTCAGGGGGAGTCCTACGAGCAGTACTTC
TRBD1,TRBV28,TRBJ2-4,-,CASSLPDRGIQYF,TGTGCCAGCAGTTTACCTGACAGGGGGATTCAGTACTTC
TRBD2,TRBV7-2,TRBJ2-7,few,CASSPPGRGIYEQYF,TGTGCCAGCAGCCCCCCCGGGCGGGGGATCTACGAGCAGTACTTC
-,TRBV5-6,TRBJ2-2,few,CASSVLASGELFF,TGTGCCAGCAGCGTCCTAGCGTCCGGGGAGCTGTTTTTT
TRBD2,TRBV9,TRBJ2-1,few,CASSAGSGGVYEQFF,TGTGCCAGCAGCGCCGGGAGCGGGGGGGTATATGAGCAGTTCTTC
TRBD1,TRBV10-3,TRBJ2-3,-,CAISDKPVQGTTDTQYF,TGTGCCATCAGTGACAAGCCAGTACAGGGGACCACAGATACGCAGTATTTT
-,TRBV13,TRBJ2-6,few,CASSLHNSGANVLTF,TGTGCCAGCAGCCTCCACAACTCTGGGGCCAACGTCCTGACTTTC
TRBD2,TRBV3-1,TRBJ2-5,few,CASNPYGRGGTETQYF,TGTGCCAGCAACCCCTACGGGCGGGGGGGCACCGAGACCCAGTACTTC
-,TRBV7-8,TRBJ1-4,few,CASSLISRTGIEEKLFF,TGTGCCAGCAGCCTCATTTCCAGGACTGGAATAGAGGAAAAACTGTTTTTT
TRBD1,TRBV4-3,TRBJ2-7,many,CASSRAGTGTYEQYF,TGCGCCAGCAGCCGGGCCGGGACAGGGACCTACGAGCAGTACTTC
TRBD2,TRBV20-1,TRBJ2-1,many,CSARELGRENHNEQFF,TGCAGTGCTAGAGAGCTCGGGAGGGAAAATCACAATGAGCAGTTCTTC
-,TRBV3-1,TRBJ2-7,few,CASSPTLNPEQYF,TGTGCCAGCAGCCCGACACTAAACCCCGAGCAGTACTTC